This T cell receptor beta chain was sequenced in a study of blood T cell repertoires in COVID-19. The Seattle site enrolled patients during active infection and followed them longitudinally. Trimming removed 0 bases at V and 2 bases at J, with 23 bases between. The CDR3 is 21 amino acids. Looked up from germline, CDR1 is KGHSH and CDR2 is LQKENI. TCRdb's table, derived via immunoSEQ multiplex PCR, lists solely in-frame clones and lacks some. The profile shows around 260,000 clones, 85% to 90% of them singletons. The chain combines TRBV18 with TRBJ2-6, with D tentatively TRBD2 (5 bases). Sequenced material: peripheral blood. The receptor was isolated from a woman aged 55-75 years with COVID-19, enrolled during active disease. The CDR3 here is CASSPPYGFGKYSTGANVLTF. The CDR3 coding sequence is TGTGCCAGCTCACCACCCTATGGTTTCGGGAAATATAGTACTGGGGCCAACGTCCTGACTTTC. Full variable domain (rest looked up from reference TRBV18 and TRBJ2-6): NAGVMQNPRHLVRRRGQEARLRCSPMKGHSHVYWYRQLPEEGLKFMVYLQKENIIDESGMPKERFSAEFPKEGPSILRIQQVVRGDSAAYFCASSPPYGFGKYSTGANVLTFGAGSRLTVL.